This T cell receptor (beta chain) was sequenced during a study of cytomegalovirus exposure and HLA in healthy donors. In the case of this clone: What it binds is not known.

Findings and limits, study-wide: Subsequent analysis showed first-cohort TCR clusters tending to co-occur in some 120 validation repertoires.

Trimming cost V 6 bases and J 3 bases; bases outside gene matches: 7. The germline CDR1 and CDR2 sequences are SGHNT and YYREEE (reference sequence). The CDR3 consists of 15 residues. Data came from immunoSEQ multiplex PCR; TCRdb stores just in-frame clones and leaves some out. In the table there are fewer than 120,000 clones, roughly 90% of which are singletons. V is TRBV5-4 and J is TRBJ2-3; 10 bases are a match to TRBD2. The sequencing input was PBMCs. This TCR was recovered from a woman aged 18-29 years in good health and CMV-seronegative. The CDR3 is CASNHPGLATDTQYF. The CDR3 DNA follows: TGTGCCAGCAACCATCCGGGACTAGCGACAGATACGCAGTATTTT.